Listed here are 2 T cell receptor beta chains from one sample, sequenced in a study of shared clonotypes between healthy human individuals. TCRdb keeps only in-frame clones here, not all; method: immunoSEQ multiplex PCR. Found here are 2.3 million or so clones, approximately 95% of them singletons; the top ten hold under 0.45%. The sequenced sample was naive CD4+ T cells from PBMCs. The subset is: CD45RA+ positively selected. The receptor source for this set is a man aged 18 to 29 in good health. Some clones in this sample may be carry-over from other donors' samples.

The chain employs TRBV9 and TRBJ2-3; D might be TRBD1 or TRBD2, each matching 5 bases. CDR1 is SGDLS, CDR2 YYNGEE, per germline. V dropped 4 bases and J dropped 6 bases, with 21 bases sitting between them. This CDR3 spans 16 amino acids. CDR3 sequence (DNA): TGTGCCAGCAGCACAAGGGCCCAGGGACCTTCGGATACGCAGTATTTT. Translation gives CASSTRAQGPSDTQYF.

V is TRBV2 and J is TRBJ2-1; no clear D. V was clipped by 7 bases and J by 4 bases, with 11 bases between them. The germline V gene has CDR1 SNHLY and CDR2 FYNNEI. The CDR3 consists of 13 residues. This chain's CDR3 is CASNIMQYNEQFF. CDR3 DNA: TGTGCCAGCAATATTATGCAATACAATGAGCAGTTCTTC. Looking up the rest from reference TRBV2 and TRBJ2-1 gives the full variable domain: EPEVTQTPSHQVTQMGQEVILRCVPISNHLYFYWYRQILGQKVEFLVSFYNNEISEKSEIFDDQFSVERPDGSNFTLKIRSTKLEDSAMYFCASNIMQYNEQFFGPGTRLTVL.